A selection of T cell receptor beta chains follows, all from one sample in a study of blood T cell repertoires in COVID-19. The data were produced by immunoSEQ multiplex PCR, yet TCRdb's version contains in-frame clones alone and is incomplete. The table has tens of thousands of clones, 70% to 85% seen once. Sample: peripheral blood. These receptors originate from a man aged 80 or over with acute or convalescent COVID-19. CDR3s include the opening cysteine and the closing phenylalanine or tryptophan. D genes are given only for firm matches. Clone size, where shown, is once, few, many, or a class for clones that have expanded.

cdr3_length j_call v_call d_call clone_size cdr3_aa cdr3_nt
13 TRBJ2-1 TRBV3-1/TRBV3-2 TRBD2 NA CASSPQGTSGGVF TGTGCCAGCAGCCCCCAAGGGACTAGCGGGGGGGTCTTC
16 TRBJ1-6 TRBV11-2 NA NA CASSLSAQNYNSPLHF TGTGCCAGCAGCTTAAGTGCACAGAACTATAATTCACCCCTCCACTTT
15 TRBJ1-2 TRBV19 NA once CASSIEDRSNYGYTF TGTGCCAGTAGTATAGAAGACAGAAGTAACTATGGCTACACCTTC
15 TRBJ2-7 TRBV5-1 TRBD2 NA CASSGTLGGSYEQYF TGCGCCAGCAGCGGGACTCTCGGGGGGTCCTACGAGCAGTACTTC
16 TRBJ2-7 TRBV15 TRBD1 NA CATSRDRVGTGNEQYF TGTGCCACCAGCAGAGATCGGGTGGGGACAGGGAACGAGCAGTACTTC
15 TRBJ2-1 TRBV11-2 TRBD2 few CASSLAPGRRREQFF TGTGCCAGCAGCTTAGCCCCCGGGAGGAGGCGTGAGCAGTTCTTC
15 TRBJ2-5 TRBV25-1 NA few CASSESASSHQTQYF TGTGCCAGCAGTGAAAGCGCCAGCAGCCATCAGACCCAGTACTTC
16 TRBJ2-3 TRBV7-6 TRBD2 NA CASSTGGGGVFNTQYF TGTGCCAGCAGCACAGGCGGCGGGGGGGTCTTTAATACGCAGTATTTT
15 TRBJ2-5 TRBV7-9 NA NA CASSLGAAEYGTQYF TGTGCCAGCAGCTTAGGAGCGGCCGAATATGGGACCCAGTACTTC
15 TRBJ2-1 TRBV7-8 NA NA CASSPGFSSYNEQFF TGTGCCAGCAGCCCAGGGTTTAGCTCCTACAATGAGCAGTTCTTC
19 TRBJ2-3 TRBV2 TRBD2 NA CASSEFSRLAGTVTDTQYF TGTGCCAGCAGTGAATTTTCGCGGCTAGCGGGGACAGTTACAGATACGCAGTATTTT
11 TRBJ2-7 TRBV6-2/TRBV6-3 TRBD1 NA CASSTGGEQYF TGTGCCAGCAGTACAGGGGGCGAGCAGTACTTC
15 TRBJ2-3 TRBV5-1 TRBD2 NA CASSEAGGGTDTQYF TGCGCCAGCAGCGAGGCGGGAGGGGGCACAGATACGCAGTATTTT
16 TRBJ2-2 TRBV4-1 NA NA CASSQETTGTTGELFF TGCGCCAGCAGCCAAGAAACGACAGGTACCACCGGGGAGCTGTTTTTT
14 TRBJ1-2 TRBV25-1 NA NA CASSESGADYGYTF TGTGCCAGCAGTGAATCAGGGGCAGACTATGGCTACACCTTC
15 TRBJ2-5 TRBV11-3 NA few CASSPTADIWETQYF TGTGCCAGCAGCCCCACTGCGGACATTTGGGAGACCCAGTACTTC
13 TRBJ1-2 TRBV5-1 TRBD1 once CASSLGTGLGYTF TGCGCCAGCAGCCTGGGGACAGGGCTGGGCTACACCTTC
14 TRBJ1-4 TRBV19 NA NA CASSARTVGEKLFF TGTGCCAGTAGTGCAAGGACAGTGGGTGAAAAACTGTTTTTT
16 TRBJ2-2 TRBV5-4 TRBD1 NA CASSLAGTGGTGELFF TGTGCCAGCAGCTTGGCCGGGACAGGAGGCACCGGGGAGCTGTTTTTT
16 TRBJ2-7 TRBV3-1/TRBV3-2 NA NA CASSQVFGRASYEQYF TGTGCCAGCAGCCAAGTCTTTGGCAGGGCTTCCTACGAGCAGTACTTC
14 TRBJ2-2 TRBV2 NA medium-sized CASSPSIDTGELFF TGTGCCAGCTCCCCTAGCATCGACACCGGGGAGCTGTTTTTT
12 TRBJ2-1 TRBV28 NA NA CASSLYRHEQFF TGTGCCAGCAGTTTATACAGGCATGAGCAGTTCTTC
18 TRBJ2-1 TRBV5-1 TRBD2 NA CASSPGGLAVSSYNEQFF TGCGCCAGCAGCCCCGGGGGACTAGCGGTTAGCTCCTACAATGAGCAGTTCTTC
15 TRBJ2-1 TRBV5-6 NA NA CASSPGTLSYNEQFF TGTGCCAGCAGCCCTGGGACTTTGTCCTACAATGAGCAGTTCTTC
14 TRBJ1-6 TRBV11-2 NA NA CASSQEIPNSPLHF TGTGCCAGCAGCCAGGAAATCCCTAATTCACCCCTCCACTTT
11 TRBJ2-1 TRBV30 TRBD1 NA CAWGQGYEQFF TGTGCCTGGGGACAGGGGTATGAGCAGTTCTTC
13 TRBJ1-5 TRBV7-9 NA NA CASSLGPGQPQHF TGTGCCAGCAGCTTAGGACCGGGTCAGCCCCAGCATTTT
15 TRBJ2-1 TRBV24-1 NA few CATPGQGTTGTEQFF TGTGCCACCCCAGGGCAGGGGACAACTGGTACTGAGCAGTTCTTC
14 TRBJ1-1 TRBV19 NA NA CASSSRRENTEAFF TGTGCCAGTAGTAGCCGACGGGAGAACACTGAAGCTTTCTTT
14 TRBJ2-1 TRBV20-1 NA NA CSASTGRVDNEQFF TGCAGTGCTAGTACGGGAAGGGTTGACAATGAGCAGTTCTTC
14 TRBJ2-7 TRBV4-2 TRBD2 NA CASSPRTSNYEQYF TGTGCCAGCAGCCCCCGGACTAGCAACTACGAGCAGTACTTC
17 TRBJ2-1 TRBV7-2 TRBD1 NA CASSSVSTGSSYNEQFF TGTGCCAGCAGCTCCGTCTCGACAGGGAGCTCCTACAATGAGCAGTTCTTC
15 TRBJ1-2 TRBV30 NA NA CAWSERQRNNYGYTF TGTGCCTGGAGTGAGAGACAGAGGAATAACTATGGCTACACCTTC
15 TRBJ2-1 TRBV5-4 TRBD2 NA CASSPGTSRMHEQFF TGTGCCAGCAGCCCCGGGACTAGCCGTATGCATGAGCAGTTCTTC
14 TRBJ2-7 TRBV27 NA NA CASRPSGSSYEQYF TGTGCCAGCAGACCCAGCGGAAGCTCCTACGAGCAGTACTTC
16 TRBJ1-2 TRBV5-1 NA NA CASTQGPQGNHYGYTF TGCGCCAGCACTCAAGGACCACAGGGTAATCATTATGGCTACACCTTC
17 TRBJ2-3 TRBV12-5 TRBD2 NA CASGVRLIGRATDTQYF TGTGCTAGTGGTGTTCGGCTCATCGGGAGGGCCACAGATACGCAGTATTTT
16 TRBJ2-2 TRBV19 TRBD1 NA CASSLLDRVDAGELFF TGTGCCAGTAGCTTGCTGGACAGGGTCGACGCCGGGGAGCTGTTTTTT
15 TRBJ1-3 TRBV7-2 TRBD1 once CASSPAGTGSNTIYF TGTGCCAGCAGCCCTGCCGGGACAGGGAGCAACACCATATATTTT
18 TRBJ2-3 TRBV21-1 NA NA CASSKVYRYASRTDTQYF TGTGCCAGCAGCAAAGTTTATAGGTACGCTTCTAGGACAGATACGCAGTATTTT
15 TRBJ2-7 TRBV19 NA NA CASSIRTGFSDEQYF TGTGCCAGTAGTATAAGAACAGGGTTTTCCGACGAGCAGTACTTC